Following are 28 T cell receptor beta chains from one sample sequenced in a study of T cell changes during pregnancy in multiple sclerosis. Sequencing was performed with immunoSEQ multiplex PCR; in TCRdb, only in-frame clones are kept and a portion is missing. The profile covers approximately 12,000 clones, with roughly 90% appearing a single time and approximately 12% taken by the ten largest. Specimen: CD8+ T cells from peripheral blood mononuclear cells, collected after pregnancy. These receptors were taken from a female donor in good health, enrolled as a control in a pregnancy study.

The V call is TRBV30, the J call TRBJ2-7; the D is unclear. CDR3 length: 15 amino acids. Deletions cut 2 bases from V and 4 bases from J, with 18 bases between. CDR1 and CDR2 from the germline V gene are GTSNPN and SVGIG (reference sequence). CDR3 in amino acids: CAWSPRLGAKYEQYF. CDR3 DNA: TGTGCCTGGAGTCCCCGACTCGGCGCGAAGTACGAGCAGTACTTC.

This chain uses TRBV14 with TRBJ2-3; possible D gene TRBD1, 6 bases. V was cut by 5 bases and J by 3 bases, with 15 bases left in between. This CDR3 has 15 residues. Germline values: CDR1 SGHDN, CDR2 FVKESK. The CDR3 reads CASSVTEGGTDTQYF. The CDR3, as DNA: TGTGCCAGCAGCGTCACAGAAGGGGGTACAGATACGCAGTATTTT.

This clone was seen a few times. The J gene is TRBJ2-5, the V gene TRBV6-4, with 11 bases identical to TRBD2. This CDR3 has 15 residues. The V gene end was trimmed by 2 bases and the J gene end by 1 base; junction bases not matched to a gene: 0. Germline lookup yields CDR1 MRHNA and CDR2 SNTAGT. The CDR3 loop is CASSDTSGGQETQYF. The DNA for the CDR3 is TGTGCCAGCAGTGACACTAGCGGGGGCCAAGAGACCCAGTACTTC.

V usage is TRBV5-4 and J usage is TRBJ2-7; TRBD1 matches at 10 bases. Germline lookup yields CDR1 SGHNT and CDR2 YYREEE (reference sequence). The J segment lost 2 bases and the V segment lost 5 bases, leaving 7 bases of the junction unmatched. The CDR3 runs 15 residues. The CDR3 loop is CASRVKGQGTYEQYF. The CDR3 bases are TGTGCCAGCAGAGTTAAGGGACAGGGGACCTACGAGCAGTACTTC.

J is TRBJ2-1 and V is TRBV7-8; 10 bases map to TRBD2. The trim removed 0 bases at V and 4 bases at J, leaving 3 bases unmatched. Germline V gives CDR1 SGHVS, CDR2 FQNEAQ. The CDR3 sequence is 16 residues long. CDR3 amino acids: CASSLASGGWYNEQFF. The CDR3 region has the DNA TGTGCCAGCAGCTTAGCTAGCGGGGGGTGGTACAATGAGCAGTTCTTC.

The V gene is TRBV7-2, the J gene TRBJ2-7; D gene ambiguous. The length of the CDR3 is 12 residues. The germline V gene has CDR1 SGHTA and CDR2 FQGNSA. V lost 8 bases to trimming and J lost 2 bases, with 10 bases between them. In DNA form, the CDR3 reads TGTGCCAGCGGCCCACCCCCCTACGAGCAGTACTTC. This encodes CASGPPPYEQYF.

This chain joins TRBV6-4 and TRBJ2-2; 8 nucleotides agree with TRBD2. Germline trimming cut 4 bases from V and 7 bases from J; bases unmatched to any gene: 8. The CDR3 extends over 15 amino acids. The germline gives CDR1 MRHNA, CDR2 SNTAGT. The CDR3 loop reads CASSGKAGDLGELFF. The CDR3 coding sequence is TGTGCCAGCAGTGGGAAAGCGGGAGATCTCGGGGAGCTGTTTTTT.

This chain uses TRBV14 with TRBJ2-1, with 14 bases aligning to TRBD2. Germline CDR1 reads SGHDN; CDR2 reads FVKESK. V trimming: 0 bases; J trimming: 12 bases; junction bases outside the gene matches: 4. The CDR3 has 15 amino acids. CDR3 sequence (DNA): TGTGCCAGCAGCCAAGAGGGACTAGCGGGAGTTCGGCAGTTCTTC. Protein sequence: CASSQEGLAGVRQFF.

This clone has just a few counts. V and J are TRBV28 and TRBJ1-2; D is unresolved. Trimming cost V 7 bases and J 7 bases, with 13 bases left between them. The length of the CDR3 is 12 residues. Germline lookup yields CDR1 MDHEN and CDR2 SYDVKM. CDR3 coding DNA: TGTGCCAGCACCCTACACCCGGGTGGCTACACCTTC. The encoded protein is CASTLHPGGYTF.

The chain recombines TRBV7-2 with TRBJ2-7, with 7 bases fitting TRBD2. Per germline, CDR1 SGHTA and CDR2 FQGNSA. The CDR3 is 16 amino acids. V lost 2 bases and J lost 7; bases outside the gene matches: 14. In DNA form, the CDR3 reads TGTGCCAGCAGCTTAACTGTCCGGACCGCCGGGAGGGAGCAGTACTTC. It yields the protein CASSLTVRTAGREQYF.

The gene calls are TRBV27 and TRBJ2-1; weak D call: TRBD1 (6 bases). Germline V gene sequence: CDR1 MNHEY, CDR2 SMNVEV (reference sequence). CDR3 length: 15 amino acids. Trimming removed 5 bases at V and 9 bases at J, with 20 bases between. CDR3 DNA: TGTGCCAGCAGTACCACAGCAACAGGGCAGGGTGAGCAGTTCTTC. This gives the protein CASSTTATGQGEQFF.

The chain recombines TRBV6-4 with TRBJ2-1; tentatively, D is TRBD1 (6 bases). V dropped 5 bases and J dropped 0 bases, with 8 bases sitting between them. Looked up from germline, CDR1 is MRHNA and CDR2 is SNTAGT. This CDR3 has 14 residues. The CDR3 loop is CASSKDSSYNEQFF. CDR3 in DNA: TGTGCCAGCAGTAAGGACAGCTCCTACAATGAGCAGTTCTTC.

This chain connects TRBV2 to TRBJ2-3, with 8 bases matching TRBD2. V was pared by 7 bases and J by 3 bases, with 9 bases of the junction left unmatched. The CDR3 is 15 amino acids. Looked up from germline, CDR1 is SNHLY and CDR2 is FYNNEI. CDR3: CASKEAAGVTDTQYF. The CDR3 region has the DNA TGTGCCAGCAAGGAGGCAGCGGGAGTAACAGATACGCAGTATTTT.

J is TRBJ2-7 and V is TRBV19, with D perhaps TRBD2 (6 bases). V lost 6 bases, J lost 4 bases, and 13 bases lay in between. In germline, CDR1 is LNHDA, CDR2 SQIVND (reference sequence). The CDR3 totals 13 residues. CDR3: CASRPGTSYEQYF. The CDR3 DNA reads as TGTGCCAGTAGACCCGGGACTTCGTACGAGCAGTACTTC.

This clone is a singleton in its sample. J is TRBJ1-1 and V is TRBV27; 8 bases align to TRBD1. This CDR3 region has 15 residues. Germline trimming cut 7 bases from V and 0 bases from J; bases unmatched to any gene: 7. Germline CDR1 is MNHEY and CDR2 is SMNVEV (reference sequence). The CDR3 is CASISPTGVNTEAFF. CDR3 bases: TGTGCCAGCATTTCTCCGACAGGGGTGAACACTGAAGCTTTCTTT.

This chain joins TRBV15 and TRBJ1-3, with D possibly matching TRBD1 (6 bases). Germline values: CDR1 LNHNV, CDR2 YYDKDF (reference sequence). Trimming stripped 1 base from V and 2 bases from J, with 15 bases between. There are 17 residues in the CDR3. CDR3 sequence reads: CATSRGARGGPGNTIYF. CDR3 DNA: TGTGCCACCAGCAGAGGGGCTAGGGGGGGGCCTGGAAACACCATATATTTT.

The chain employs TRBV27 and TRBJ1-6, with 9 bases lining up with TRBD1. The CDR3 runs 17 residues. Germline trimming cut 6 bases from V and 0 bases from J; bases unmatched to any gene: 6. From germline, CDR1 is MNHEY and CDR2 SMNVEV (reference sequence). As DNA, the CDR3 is TGTGCCAGCAGCGCCGGGACAGGGAGCTCCTATAATTCACCCCTCCACTTT. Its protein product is CASSAGTGSSYNSPLHF.

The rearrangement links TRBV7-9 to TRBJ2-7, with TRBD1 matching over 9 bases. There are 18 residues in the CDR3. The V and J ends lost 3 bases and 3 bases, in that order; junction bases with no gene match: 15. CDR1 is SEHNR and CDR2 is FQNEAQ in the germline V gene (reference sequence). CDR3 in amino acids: CASSFSGAPGQGYYEQYF. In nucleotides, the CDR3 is TGTGCCAGCAGCTTCTCGGGGGCCCCGGGACAGGGCTACTACGAGCAGTACTTC.

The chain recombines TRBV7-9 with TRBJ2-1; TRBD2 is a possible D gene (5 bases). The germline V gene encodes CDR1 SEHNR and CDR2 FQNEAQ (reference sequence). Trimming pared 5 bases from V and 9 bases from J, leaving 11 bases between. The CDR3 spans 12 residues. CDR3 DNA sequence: TGTGCCAGCAGCCCCCCCCGGGGTGAGCAGTTCTTC. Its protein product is CASSPPRGEQFF. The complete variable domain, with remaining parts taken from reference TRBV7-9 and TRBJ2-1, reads DTGVSQNPRHKITKRGQNVTFRCDPISEHNRLYWYRQTLGQGPEFLTYFQNEAQLEKSRLLSDRFSAERPKGSFSTLEIQRTEQGDSAMYLCASSPPRGEQFFGPGTRLTVL.

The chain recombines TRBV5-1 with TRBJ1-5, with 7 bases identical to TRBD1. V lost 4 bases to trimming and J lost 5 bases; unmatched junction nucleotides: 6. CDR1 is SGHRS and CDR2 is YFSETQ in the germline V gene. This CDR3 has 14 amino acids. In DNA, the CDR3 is TGCGCCAGCAGCATAGACAGGGTCGATCAGCCCCAGCATTTT. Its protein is CASSIDRVDQPQHF.

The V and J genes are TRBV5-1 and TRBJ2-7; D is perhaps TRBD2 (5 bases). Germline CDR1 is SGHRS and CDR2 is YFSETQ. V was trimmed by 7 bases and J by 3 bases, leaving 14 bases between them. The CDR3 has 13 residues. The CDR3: CASSFGVGYEQYF. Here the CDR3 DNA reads TGCGCCAGCTCTTTCGGGGTGGGCTACGAGCAGTACTTC. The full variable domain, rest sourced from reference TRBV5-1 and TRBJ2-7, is KAGVTQTPRYLIKTRGQQVTLSCSPISGHRSVSWYQQTPGQGLQFLFEYFSETQRNKGNFPGRFSGRQFSNSRSEMNVSTLELGDSALYLCASSFGVGYEQYFGPGTRLTVT.

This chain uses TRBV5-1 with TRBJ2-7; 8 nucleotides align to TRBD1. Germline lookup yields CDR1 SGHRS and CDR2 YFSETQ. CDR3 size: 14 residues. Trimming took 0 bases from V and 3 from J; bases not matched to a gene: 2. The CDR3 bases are TGCGCCAGCAGCTTGGAACAGGGGGTCTACGAGCAGTACTTC. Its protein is CASSLEQGVYEQYF.

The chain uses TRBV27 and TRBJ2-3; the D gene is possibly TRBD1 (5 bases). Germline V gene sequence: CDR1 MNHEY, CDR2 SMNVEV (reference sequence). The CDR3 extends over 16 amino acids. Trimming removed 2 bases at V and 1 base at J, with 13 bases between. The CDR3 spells CASSLGADSGTDTQYF. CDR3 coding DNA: TGTGCCAGCAGTTTAGGGGCCGACAGTGGCACAGATACGCAGTATTTT.

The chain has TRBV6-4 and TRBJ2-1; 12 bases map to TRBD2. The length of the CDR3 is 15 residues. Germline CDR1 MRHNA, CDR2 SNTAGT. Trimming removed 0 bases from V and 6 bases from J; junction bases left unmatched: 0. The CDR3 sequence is CASSDSTSGSNEQFF. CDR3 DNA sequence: TGTGCCAGCAGTGACTCGACTAGCGGGAGCAATGAGCAGTTCTTC.

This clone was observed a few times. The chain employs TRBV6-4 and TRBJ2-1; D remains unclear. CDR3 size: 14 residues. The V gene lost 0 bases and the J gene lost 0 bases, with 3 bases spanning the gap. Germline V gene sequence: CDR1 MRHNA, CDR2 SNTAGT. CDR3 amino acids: CASSDSSSYNEQFF. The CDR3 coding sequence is TGTGCCAGCAGTGACTCTAGCTCCTACAATGAGCAGTTCTTC.

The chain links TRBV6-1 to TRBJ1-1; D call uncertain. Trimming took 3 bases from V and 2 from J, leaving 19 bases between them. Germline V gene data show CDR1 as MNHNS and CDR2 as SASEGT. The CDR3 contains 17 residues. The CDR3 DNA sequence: TGTGCCAGCAGTGATTATAGCGATTCTACGGTTAACACTGAAGCTTTCTTT. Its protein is CASSDYSDSTVNTEAFF.

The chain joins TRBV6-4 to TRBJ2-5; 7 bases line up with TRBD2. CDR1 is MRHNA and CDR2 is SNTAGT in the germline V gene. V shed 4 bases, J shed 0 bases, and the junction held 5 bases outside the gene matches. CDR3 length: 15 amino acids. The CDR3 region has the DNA TGTGCCAGCAGTGTAATGGCGGGGGACCAAGAGACCCAGTACTTC. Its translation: CASSVMAGDQETQYF.

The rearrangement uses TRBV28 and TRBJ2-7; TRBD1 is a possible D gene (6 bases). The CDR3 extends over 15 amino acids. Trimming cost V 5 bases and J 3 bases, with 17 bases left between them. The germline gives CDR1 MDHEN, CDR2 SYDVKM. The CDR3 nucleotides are TGTGCCAGCAGTACTCGGGACACCACGGGCTACGAGCAGTACTTC. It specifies CASSTRDTTGYEQYF.